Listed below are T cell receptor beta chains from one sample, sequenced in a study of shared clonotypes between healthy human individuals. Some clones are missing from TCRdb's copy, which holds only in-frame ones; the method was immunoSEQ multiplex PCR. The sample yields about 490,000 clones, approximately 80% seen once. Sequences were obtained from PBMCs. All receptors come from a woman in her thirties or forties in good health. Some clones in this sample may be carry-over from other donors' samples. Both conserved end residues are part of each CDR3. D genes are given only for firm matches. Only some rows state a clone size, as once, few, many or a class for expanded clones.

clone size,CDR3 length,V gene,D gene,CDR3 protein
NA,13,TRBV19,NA,CASSIGISNEQFF
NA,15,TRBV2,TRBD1,CASIRDRASTDTQYF
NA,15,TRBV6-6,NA,CASTPRRGDQETQYF
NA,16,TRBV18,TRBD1,CASSPDTGQGARGYTF
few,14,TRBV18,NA,CASSPRGVFYEQYF
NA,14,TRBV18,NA,CASSPVGSRGEQYF
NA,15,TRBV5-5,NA,CASSLAPAGLYGYTF
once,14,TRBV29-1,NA,CSVQIGGSTDTQYF
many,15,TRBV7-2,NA,CASSLVQASSYEQYF
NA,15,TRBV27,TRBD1,CASSPIPDRSETQYF
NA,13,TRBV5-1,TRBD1,CASSSGQGFGQYF
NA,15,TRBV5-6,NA,CASSLPRQTPYEQYF
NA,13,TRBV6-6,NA,CASSYRVNTEAFF
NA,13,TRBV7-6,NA,CASSKDTNQPQHF
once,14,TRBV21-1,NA,CASSKAGRHEKLFF
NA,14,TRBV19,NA,CASMIRGGGGEAFF
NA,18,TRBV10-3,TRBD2,CAISDFRTSGRSAGELFF
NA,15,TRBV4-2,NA,CASSQAKGAGNTIYF
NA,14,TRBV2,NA,CASTLDRTTDTQYF
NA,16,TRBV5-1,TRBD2,CASSLAGVAGADTQYF
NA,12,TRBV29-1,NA,CSVVTSGETQYF
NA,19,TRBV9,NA,CASSVSTNTGHLGKETQYF
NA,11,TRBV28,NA,CVGVKSYEQYF
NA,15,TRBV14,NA,CASSQGTWNGDEQFF
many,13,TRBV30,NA,CAWSGSTYHGYTF
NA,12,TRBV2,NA,CASRVDSQPQHF
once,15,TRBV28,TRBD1,CASGRQGGSNEKLFF
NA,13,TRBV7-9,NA,CASSFWGQETQYF
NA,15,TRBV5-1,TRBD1,CASSRDRGQTDTQYF
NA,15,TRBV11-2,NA,CASSKDGKNTGELFF
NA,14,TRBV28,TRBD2,CASSSGTVEDTQYF
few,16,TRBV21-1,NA,CASSEPAGDPPREQFF
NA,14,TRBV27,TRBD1,CASSPGQGTHGYTF
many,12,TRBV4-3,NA,CASSHGNYGYTF
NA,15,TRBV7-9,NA,CASSTYSKGNTEAFF
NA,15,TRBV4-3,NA,CASSLKGSSYNEQFF
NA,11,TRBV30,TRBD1,CAWGTGYEQYF
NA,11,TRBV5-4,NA,CASSLWGTQYF
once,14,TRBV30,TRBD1,CAWSPGQLNSPLHF
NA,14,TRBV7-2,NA,CVSSLGGTLDTQYF
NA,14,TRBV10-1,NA,CASSESGNGNTIYF
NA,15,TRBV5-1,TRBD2,CASSYSGVGTDTQYF
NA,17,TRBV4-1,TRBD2,CASSHLAGGTSSYEQYF
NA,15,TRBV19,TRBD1,CASGRDRGLSGELFF
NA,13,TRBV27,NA,CASRALNTGELFF